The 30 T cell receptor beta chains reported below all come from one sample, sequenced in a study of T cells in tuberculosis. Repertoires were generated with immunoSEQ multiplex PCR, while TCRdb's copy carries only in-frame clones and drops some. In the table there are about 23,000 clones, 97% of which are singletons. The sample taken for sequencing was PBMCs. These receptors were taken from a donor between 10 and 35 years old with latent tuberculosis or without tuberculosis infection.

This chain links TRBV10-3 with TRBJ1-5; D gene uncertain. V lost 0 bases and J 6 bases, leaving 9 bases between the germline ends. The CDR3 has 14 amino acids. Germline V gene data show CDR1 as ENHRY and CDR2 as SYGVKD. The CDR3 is CAISESGGRQPQHF. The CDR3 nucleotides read TGTGCCATCAGTGAGTCGGGAGGGCGTCAGCCCCAGCATTTT.

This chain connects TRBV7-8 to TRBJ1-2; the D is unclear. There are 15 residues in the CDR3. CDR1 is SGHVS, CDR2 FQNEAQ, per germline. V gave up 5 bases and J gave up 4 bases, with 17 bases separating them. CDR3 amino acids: CASSHRETQFYGYTF. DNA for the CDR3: TGTGCCAGCAGCCACCGGGAGACCCAATTCTATGGCTACACCTTC.

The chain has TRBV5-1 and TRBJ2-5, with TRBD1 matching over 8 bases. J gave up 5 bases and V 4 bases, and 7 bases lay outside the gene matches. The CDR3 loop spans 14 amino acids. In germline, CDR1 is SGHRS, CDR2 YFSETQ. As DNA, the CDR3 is TGCGCCAGCAGCATAGGACAGGGCGGGGAGACCCAGTACTTC. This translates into CASSIGQGGETQYF.

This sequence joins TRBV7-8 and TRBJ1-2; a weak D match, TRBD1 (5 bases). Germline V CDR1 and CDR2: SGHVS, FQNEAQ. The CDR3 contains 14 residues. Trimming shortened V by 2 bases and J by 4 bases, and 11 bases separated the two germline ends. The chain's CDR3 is CASSLIGGAYGYTF. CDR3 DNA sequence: TGTGCCAGCAGCTTAATCGGGGGAGCCTATGGCTACACCTTC.

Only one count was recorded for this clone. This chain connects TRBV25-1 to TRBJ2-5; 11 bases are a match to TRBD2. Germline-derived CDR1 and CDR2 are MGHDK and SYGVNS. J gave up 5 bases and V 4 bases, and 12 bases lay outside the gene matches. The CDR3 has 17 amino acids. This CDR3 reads CASSGAKASGGLETQYF. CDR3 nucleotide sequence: TGTGCCAGCAGTGGAGCTAAAGCTAGCGGGGGGTTGGAGACCCAGTACTTC.

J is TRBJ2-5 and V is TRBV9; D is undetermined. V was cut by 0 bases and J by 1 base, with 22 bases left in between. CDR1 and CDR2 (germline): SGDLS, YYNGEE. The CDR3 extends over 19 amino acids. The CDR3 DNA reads TGTGCCAGCAGCGTAGGGCACGGGTCGACTCAATCCCTCCAAGAGACCCAGTACTTC. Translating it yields CASSVGHGSTQSLQETQYF.

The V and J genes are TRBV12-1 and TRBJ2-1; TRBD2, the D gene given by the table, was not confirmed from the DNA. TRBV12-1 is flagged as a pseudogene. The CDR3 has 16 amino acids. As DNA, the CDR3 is TGTGCCAGCAGCCGTCCCGGGAGAGACCCCTACAATGAGCAGTTCTTC. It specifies CASSRPGRDPYNEQFF.

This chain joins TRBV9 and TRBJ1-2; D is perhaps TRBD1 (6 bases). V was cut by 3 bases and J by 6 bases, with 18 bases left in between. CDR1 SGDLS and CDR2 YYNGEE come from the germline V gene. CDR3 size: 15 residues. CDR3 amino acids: CASSAPTGFGDGYTF. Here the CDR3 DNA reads TGTGCCAGCAGCGCCCCCACAGGGTTCGGGGATGGCTACACCTTC.

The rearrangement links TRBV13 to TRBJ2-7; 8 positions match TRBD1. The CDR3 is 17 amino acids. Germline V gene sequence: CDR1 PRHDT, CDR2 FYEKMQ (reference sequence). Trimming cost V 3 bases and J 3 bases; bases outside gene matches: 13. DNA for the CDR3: TGTGCCAGCAGCTTTCGCCCCCCCGGGACAGGCCGCTACGAGCAGTACTTC. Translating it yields CASSFRPPGTGRYEQYF.

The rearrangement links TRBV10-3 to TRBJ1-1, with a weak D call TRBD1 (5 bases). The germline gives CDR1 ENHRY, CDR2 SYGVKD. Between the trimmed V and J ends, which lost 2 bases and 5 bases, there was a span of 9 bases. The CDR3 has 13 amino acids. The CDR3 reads CAISETRATEAFF. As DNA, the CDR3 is TGTGCCATCAGTGAGACCAGGGCGACTGAAGCTTTCTTT.

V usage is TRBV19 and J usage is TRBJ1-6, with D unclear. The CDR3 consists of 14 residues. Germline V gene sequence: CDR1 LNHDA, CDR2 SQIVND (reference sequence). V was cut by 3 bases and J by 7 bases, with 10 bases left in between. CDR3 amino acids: CASSISGSNSPLHF. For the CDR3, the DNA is TGTGCCAGTAGTATCTCTGGCTCCAATTCACCCCTCCACTTT. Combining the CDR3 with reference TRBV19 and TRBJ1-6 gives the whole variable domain DGGITQSPKYLFRKEGQNVTLSCEQNLNHDAMYWYRQDPGQGLRLIYYSQIVNDFQKGDIAEGYSVSREKKESFPLTVTSAQKNPTAFYLCASSISGSNSPLHFGNGTRLTVT.

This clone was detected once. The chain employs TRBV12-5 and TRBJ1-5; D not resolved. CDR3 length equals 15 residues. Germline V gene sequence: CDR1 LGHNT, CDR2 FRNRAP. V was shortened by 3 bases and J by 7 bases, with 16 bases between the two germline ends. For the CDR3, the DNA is TGTGCTAGTGGTTTAATCTGGCGGAGTCTGCAGCCCCAGCATTTT. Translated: CASGLIWRSLQPQHF.

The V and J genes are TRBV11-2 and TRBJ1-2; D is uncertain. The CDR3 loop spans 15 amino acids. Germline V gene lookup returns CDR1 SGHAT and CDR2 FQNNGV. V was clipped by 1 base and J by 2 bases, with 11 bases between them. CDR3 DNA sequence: TGTGCCAGCAGCTTAGCCGCTTCAGTAAACTATGGCTACACCTTC. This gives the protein CASSLAASVNYGYTF.

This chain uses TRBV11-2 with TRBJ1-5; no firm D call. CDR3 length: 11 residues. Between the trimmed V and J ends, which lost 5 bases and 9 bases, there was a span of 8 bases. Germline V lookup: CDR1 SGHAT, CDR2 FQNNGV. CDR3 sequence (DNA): TGTGCCAGCAGCATCCGTAGGCCCCAGCATTTT. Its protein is CASSIRRPQHF.

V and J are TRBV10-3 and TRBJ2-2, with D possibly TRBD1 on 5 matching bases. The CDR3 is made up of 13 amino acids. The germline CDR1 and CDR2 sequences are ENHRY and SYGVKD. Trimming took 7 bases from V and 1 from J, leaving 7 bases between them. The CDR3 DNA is TGTGCCATCATGACAGTGAACACCGGGGAGCTGTTTTTT. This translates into CAIMTVNTGELFF.

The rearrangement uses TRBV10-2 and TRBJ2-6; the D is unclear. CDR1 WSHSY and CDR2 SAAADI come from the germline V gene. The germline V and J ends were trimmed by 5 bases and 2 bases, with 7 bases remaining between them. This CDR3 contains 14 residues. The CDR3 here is CASSISTGANVLTF. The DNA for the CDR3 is TGCGCCAGCAGTATAAGCACTGGGGCCAACGTCCTGACTTTC.

This CDR3 is CASSSGQRYYEQYF. The CDR3 nucleotides read TGTGCCAGCAGTTCTGGACAGCGATACTACGAGCAGTACTTC. The chain carries TRBV27 and TRBJ2-7; TRBD1 is a possible D gene (6 bases). V shed 4 bases and J shed 3 bases, with 13 bases lying between them. The CDR3 length is 14 residues. Looked up from germline, CDR1 is MNHEY and CDR2 is SMNVEV (reference sequence).

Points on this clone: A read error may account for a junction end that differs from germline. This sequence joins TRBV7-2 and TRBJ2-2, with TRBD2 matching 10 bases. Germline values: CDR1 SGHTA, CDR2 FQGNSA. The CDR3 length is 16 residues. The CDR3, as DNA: TGTGCCAGCAGCCAGGGGGGACTAGCGAACCCCGGGGAGCTGTTTTTT. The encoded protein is CASSQGGLANPGELFF.

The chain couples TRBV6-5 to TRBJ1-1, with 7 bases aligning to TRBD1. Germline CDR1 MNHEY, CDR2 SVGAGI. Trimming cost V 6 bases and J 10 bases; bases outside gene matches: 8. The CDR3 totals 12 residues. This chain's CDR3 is CASRQTGAGAFF. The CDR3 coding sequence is TGTGCCAGCAGGCAAACAGGGGCGGGAGCTTTCTTT.

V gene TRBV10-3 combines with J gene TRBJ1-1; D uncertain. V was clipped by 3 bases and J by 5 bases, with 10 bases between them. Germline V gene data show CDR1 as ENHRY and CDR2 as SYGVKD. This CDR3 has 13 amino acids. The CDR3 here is CAISEIAGTEAFF. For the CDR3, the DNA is TGTGCCATCAGTGAAATCGCCGGGACTGAAGCTTTCTTT.

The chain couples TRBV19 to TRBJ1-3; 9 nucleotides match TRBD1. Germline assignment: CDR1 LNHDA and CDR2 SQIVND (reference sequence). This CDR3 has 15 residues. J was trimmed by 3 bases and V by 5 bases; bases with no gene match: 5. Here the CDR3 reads CASSDRDRDGNTIYF. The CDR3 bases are TGTGCCAGTAGTGACCGGGACAGGGATGGAAACACCATATATTTT.

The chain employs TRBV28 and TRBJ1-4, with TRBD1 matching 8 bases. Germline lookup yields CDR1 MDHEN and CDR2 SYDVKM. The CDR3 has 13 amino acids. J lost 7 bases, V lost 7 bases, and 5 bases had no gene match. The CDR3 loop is CASIRGRGEKLFF. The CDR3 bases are TGTGCCAGCATCAGGGGGCGCGGTGAAAAACTGTTTTTT.

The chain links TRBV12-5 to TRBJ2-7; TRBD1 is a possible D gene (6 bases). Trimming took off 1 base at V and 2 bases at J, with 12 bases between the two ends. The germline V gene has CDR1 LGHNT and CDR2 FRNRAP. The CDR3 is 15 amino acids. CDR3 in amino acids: CASGLAGTPPYEQYF. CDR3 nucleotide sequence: TGTGCTAGTGGTTTGGCCGGGACACCACCCTACGAGCAGTACTTC.

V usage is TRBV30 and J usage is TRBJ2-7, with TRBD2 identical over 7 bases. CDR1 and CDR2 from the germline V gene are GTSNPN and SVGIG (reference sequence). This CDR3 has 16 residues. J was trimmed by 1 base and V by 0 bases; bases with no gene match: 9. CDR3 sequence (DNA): TGTGCCTGGAGTGTTCTATTGGAGCGGGGTTCCTACGAGCAGTACTTC. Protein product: CAWSVLLERGSYEQYF.

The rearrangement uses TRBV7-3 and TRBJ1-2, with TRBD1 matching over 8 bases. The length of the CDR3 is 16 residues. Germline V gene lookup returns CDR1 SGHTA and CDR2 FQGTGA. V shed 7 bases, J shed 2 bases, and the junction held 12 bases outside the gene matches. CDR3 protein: CASNTDREGLNYGYTF. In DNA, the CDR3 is TGTGCCAGCAACACGGACAGGGAAGGGCTAAACTATGGCTACACCTTC.

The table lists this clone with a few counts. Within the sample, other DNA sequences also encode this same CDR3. CDR3 sequence reads: CASSARTGQETQYF. The CDR3 region has the DNA TGTGCCAGCAGCGCCAGGACAGGGCAAGAGACCCAGTACTTC. The V call is TRBV9, the J call TRBJ2-5, with 8 positions matching TRBD1. Germline assignment: CDR1 SGDLS and CDR2 YYNGEE. With V trimmed by 3 bases and J by 2 bases, 3 bases remained unmatched. The CDR3 sequence is 14 residues long.

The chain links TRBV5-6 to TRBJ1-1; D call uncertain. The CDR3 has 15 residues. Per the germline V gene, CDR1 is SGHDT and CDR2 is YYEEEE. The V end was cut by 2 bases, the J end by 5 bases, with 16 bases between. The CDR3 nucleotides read TGTGCCAGCAGCTTACCCGCGGCAGCATGGACTGAAGCTTTCTTT. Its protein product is CASSLPAAAWTEAFF.

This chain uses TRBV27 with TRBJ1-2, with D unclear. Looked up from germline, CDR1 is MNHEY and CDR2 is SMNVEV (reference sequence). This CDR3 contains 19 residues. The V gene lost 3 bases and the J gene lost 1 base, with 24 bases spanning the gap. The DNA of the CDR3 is TGTGCCAGCAGTTTGAACTCCTTAACGGCACGACAAATTAACTATGGCTACACCTTC. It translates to CASSLNSLTARQINYGYTF.

The CDR3 region is CASRVSGQETQYF. In DNA, the CDR3 is TGTGCCAGCAGGGTTTCGGGGCAAGAGACCCAGTACTTC. The chain recombines TRBV27 with TRBJ2-5, with a tentative D call TRBD2 (5 bases). This CDR3 is built from 13 residues. Looked up from germline, CDR1 is MNHEY and CDR2 is SMNVEV (reference sequence). The ends were cut back, 6 bases at V and 2 bases at J, with 10 bases in the middle.

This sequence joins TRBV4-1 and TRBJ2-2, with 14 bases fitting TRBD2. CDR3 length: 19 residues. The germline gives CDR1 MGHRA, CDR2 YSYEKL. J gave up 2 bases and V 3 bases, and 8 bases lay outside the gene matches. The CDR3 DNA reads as TGCGCCAGCAGCCACATCGGACTAGCGGGGGGACGCAACACCGGGGAGCTGTTTTTT. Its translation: CASSHIGLAGGRNTGELFF.